A single TCR beta chain is shown here with its context. The antigen is not known. This entry is derived from a study of T cell responses to AZD1222 COVID-19 vaccine. Germline CDR1 reads SGHTA; CDR2 reads FQGNSA. J was trimmed by 4 bases and V by 5 bases; bases with no gene match: 6. The CDR3 is 14 amino acids. Findings and caveats of the study: Donors were chiefly white British, with a greater number of females, and clonal diversity was perhaps underestimated.

TCRdb keeps only in-frame clones here, not all; method: immunoSEQ multiplex PCR. The table includes more than 100,000 clones, roughly 88% detected once. This chain links TRBV7-2 with TRBJ2-5; TRBD2 agrees at 8 bases. The source was peripheral blood, collected on day 0 of AZD1222 vaccination. The sequence was collected from an adult in good health. The CDR3 nucleotides are TGTGCCAGCAGCCAACGGGAGGGTTTAGAGACCCAGTACTTC. Its protein product is CASSQREGLETQYF.